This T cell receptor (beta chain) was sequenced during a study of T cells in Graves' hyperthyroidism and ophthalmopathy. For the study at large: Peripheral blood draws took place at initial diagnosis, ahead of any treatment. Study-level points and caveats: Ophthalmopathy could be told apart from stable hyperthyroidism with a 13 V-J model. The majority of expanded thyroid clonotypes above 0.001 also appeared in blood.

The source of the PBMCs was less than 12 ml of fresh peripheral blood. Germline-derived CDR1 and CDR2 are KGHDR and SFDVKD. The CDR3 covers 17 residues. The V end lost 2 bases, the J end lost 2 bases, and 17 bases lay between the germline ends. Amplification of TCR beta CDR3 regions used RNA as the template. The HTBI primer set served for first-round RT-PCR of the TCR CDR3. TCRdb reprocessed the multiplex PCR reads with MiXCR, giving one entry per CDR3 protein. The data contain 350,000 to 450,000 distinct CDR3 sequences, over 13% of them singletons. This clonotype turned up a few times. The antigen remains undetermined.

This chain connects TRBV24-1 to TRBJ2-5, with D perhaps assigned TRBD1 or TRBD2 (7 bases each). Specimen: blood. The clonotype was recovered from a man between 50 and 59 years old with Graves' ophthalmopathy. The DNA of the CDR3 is TGTGCCACCAGTGATTCTGACAGGGAGGGGGGTCAAGAGACCCAGTACTTC. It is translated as CATSDSDREGGQETQYF.